This T cell receptor (beta chain) is from a study of T cell responses to AZD1222 COVID-19 vaccine. Notes on the study in general: Targets within unmutated variant regions were reportedly found for nearly half of spike-specific TCRs. Among those given AZD1222, only six were seropositive at baseline. Clonal diversity may have been underestimated in mostly white British donors. It was only after the peak T cell response that any repertoires were sampled.

Produced via immunoSEQ multiplex PCR; TCRdb's table is partial and in-frame only. The sample shows about 130,000 clones, about 92% of them seen only once. Concerning this clone itself: The antigen is undetermined.

The specimen comprised peripheral blood, sampled on day 0 of AZD1222 vaccination. This TCR was sampled from an adult in good health.

CDR3 sequence (DNA): TGTGCCAGCAGCGGGACAGGGGGCGCAGGGGAAAAACTGTTTTTT. This gives the protein CASSGTGGAGEKLFF. This sequence joins TRBV5-4 and TRBJ1-4; 12 bases are shared with TRBD1. The CDR3 runs 15 residues. J lost 8 bases, V lost 4 bases, and 6 bases had no gene match. Germline loops: CDR1 SGHNT, CDR2 YYREEE (reference sequence).